One sample yielded the 11 T cell receptor beta chains listed below, sequenced in a study of blood T cell repertoires in COVID-19. Clones were sequenced by immunoSEQ multiplex PCR, and TCRdb holds only the in-frame ones, with some missing. In the table there are approximately 200,000 clones, around 86% of which are singletons. The source material was peripheral blood. The receptors were gathered from a man aged 50-60 years with acute or convalescent COVID-19.

The chain combines TRBV10-2 with TRBJ1-5, with D perhaps TRBD1 (6 bases). The V gene lost 6 bases and the J gene lost 1 base, with 10 bases spanning the gap. Germline-derived CDR1 and CDR2 are WSHSY and SAAADI. CDR3 size: 14 residues. In nucleotides, the CDR3 is TGCGCCAGCAGCGGACAGCTGAGCAATCAGCCCCAGCATTTT. Its protein is CASSGQLSNQPQHF.

In regard to this clone: Other DNA sequences in the sample encode the same CDR3. The chain has TRBV18 and TRBJ1-1; 7 nucleotides match TRBD1. V lost 3 bases to trimming and J lost 1 base; unmatched junction nucleotides: 5. This CDR3 contains 15 residues. Germline values: CDR1 KGHSH, CDR2 LQKENI. The CDR3 region is CASSPTDRANTEAFF. CDR3 in DNA: TGTGCCAGCTCACCTACCGACAGGGCGAACACTGAAGCTTTCTTT.

The rearrangement uses TRBV10-1 and TRBJ1-2; 8 nucleotides agree with TRBD1. CDR3 size: 11 residues. The V gene's germline CDR1 is WNHNN and CDR2 SYGVQD (reference sequence). J lost 8 bases, V lost 4 bases, and 0 bases had no gene match. The CDR3 DNA reads as TGCGCCAGCAGTGGACAGGGGGGCTACACCTTC. Protein: CASSGQGGYTF.

The chain couples TRBV27 to TRBJ2-1; 11 nucleotides align to TRBD2. From germline, CDR1 is MNHEY and CDR2 SMNVEV (reference sequence). Trimming removed 6 bases from V and 8 bases from J; junction bases left unmatched: 9. This CDR3 region has 15 residues. The CDR3 here is CASSLPGLAAHEQFF. The CDR3 DNA reads TGTGCCAGCAGCCTCCCGGGACTAGCGGCGCATGAGCAGTTCTTC.

This clone has a single count. The rearrangement joins TRBV25-1 to TRBJ1-1, with 9 bases identical to TRBD1. CDR3 length equals 16 residues. The V gene's germline CDR1 is MGHDK and CDR2 SYGVNS. V trimming: 4 bases; J trimming: 0 bases; junction bases outside the gene matches: 6. The CDR3 region is CASSGRQGVVNTEAFF. The CDR3, as DNA: TGTGCCAGCAGTGGGAGACAGGGGGTGGTGAACACTGAAGCTTTCTTT. The entire variable domain, with the rest obtained from reference TRBV25-1 and TRBJ1-1, is as follows: EADIYQTPRYLVIGTGKKITLECSQTMGHDKMYWYQQDPGMELHLIHYSYGVNSTEKGDLSSESTVSRIRTEHFPLTLESARPSHTSQYLCASSGRQGVVNTEAFFGQGTRLTVV.

The chain employs TRBV7-9 and TRBJ2-7; D remains unclear. The CDR3 runs 12 residues. Germline CDR1 reads SEHNR; CDR2 reads FQNEAQ (reference sequence). V lost 11 bases, J lost 5 bases, and 16 bases lay in between. CDR3 bases: TGTGCCCCCCCCCGGTCCGTCCACGAGCAGTACTTC. Translating gives CAPPRSVHEQYF.

The chain uses TRBV29-1 and TRBJ1-2; D ambiguous. V was clipped by 7 bases and J by 2 bases, with 8 bases between them. Germline values: CDR1 SQVTM, CDR2 ANQGSEA. The CDR3 length is 11 residues. The CDR3 sequence is CSAPVNYGYTF. In DNA form, the CDR3 reads TGCAGCGCCCCAGTGAACTATGGCTACACCTTC.

The genes are TRBV6-5 and TRBJ2-1, with 9 bases that match TRBD1. Unmatched junction bases numbered 10, after V lost 7 bases and J lost 12 bases. The CDR3 is 13 amino acids. The germline CDR1 and CDR2 sequences are MNHEY and SVGAGI. CDR3 protein: CASIPQGAHGQFF. CDR3 DNA: TGTGCCAGCATCCCACAGGGGGCGCATGGGCAGTTCTTC.

This chain's CDR3 is CASSWGTAQETQYF. The CDR3, as DNA: TGCGCCAGCAGCTGGGGGACAGCCCAAGAGACCCAGTACTTC. V usage is TRBV5-1 and J usage is TRBJ2-5, with 7 bases lining up with TRBD1. The CDR3 length is 14 residues. V was pared by 3 bases and J by 1 base, with 3 bases of the junction left unmatched. Germline CDR1 and CDR2: SGHRS and YFSETQ.

This clone was found once. The chain uses TRBV25-1 and TRBJ1-2; D remains unclear. Looked up from germline, CDR1 is MGHDK and CDR2 is SYGVNS. This CDR3 spans 14 amino acids. Trimming took 3 bases from V and 2 from J, leaving 10 bases between them. CDR3 residues: CASSDAAGNYGYTF. CDR3 bases: TGTGCCAGCAGTGATGCCGCGGGAAACTATGGCTACACCTTC.

The chain employs TRBV19 and TRBJ1-2; D call uncertain. V was trimmed by 2 bases and J by 2 bases, leaving 12 bases between them. In germline, CDR1 is LNHDA, CDR2 SQIVND (reference sequence). CDR3 length equals 15 residues. CDR3 loop: CASSISAGENYGYTF. Written as DNA, the CDR3 is TGTGCCAGTAGTATATCAGCCGGGGAAAACTATGGCTACACCTTC.